What follows describes a single T cell receptor (beta chain). Its matching antigen is unknown. This sample is part of a study of cytomegalovirus exposure and HLA in healthy donors. Study conclusions and caveats: Generally TCR sequences proved uncommon, though certain public TCRs appeared in numerous donors.

Per germline, CDR1 SGHRS and CDR2 YFSETQ. V dropped 4 bases and J dropped 5; count of bases not matched to a gene: 6. The length of the CDR3 is 13 residues. The PCR used 60 Vbeta and 13 Jbeta primers. TCRdb's table, derived via immunoSEQ multiplex PCR, lists solely in-frame clones and lacks some. Altogether fewer than 60,000 clones are present, 77% being singletons, with the ten largest covering about 3.6%. The sample consisted of PBMCs. The V call is TRBV5-1, the J call TRBJ2-7; 7 positions agree with TRBD1. This receptor was obtained from a woman aged 40-49 years in good health and CMV-seropositive. CDR3 nucleotide sequence: TGCGCCAGCAGCCCCCACAGGGGCCACGAGCAGTACTTC. This translates into CASSPHRGHEQYF.